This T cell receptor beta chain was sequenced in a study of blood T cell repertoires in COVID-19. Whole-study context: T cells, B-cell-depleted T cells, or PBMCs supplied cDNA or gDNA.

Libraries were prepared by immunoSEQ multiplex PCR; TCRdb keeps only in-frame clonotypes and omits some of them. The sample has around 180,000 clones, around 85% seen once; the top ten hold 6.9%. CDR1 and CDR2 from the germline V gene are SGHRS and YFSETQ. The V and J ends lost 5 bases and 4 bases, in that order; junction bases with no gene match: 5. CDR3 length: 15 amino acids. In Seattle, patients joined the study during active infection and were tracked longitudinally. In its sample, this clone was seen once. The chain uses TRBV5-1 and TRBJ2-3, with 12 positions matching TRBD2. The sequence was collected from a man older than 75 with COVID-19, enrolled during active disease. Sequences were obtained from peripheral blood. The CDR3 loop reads CASRTSGGRADTQYF. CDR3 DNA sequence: TGCGCCAGCAGGACTAGCGGGGGAAGGGCAGATACGCAGTATTTT.